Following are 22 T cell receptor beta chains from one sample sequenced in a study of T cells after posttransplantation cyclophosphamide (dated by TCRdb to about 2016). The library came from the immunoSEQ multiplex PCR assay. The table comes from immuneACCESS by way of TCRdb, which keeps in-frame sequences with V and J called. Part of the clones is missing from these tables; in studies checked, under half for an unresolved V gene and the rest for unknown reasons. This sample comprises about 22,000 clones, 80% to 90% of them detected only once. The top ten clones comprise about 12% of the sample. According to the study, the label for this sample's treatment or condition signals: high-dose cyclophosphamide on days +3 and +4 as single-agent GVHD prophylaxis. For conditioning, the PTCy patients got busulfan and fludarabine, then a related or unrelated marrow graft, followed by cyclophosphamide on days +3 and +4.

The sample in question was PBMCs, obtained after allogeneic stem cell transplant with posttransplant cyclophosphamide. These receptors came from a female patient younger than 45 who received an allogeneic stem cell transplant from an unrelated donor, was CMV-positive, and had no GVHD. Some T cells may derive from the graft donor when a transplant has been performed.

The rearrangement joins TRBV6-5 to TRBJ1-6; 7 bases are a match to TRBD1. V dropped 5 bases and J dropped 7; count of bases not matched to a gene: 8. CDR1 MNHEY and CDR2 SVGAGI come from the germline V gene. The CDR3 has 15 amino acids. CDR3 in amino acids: CASSGQVGGNSPLHF. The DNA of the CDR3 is TGTGCCAGCAGTGGACAGGTGGGGGGCAATTCACCCCTCCACTTT.

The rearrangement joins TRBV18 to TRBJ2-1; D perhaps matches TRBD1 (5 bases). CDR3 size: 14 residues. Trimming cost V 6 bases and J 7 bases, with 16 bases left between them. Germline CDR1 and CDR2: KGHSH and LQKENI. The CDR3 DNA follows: TGTGCCAGCTCCCCCGCCAGGGTAGGAAATGAGCAGTTCTTC. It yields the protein CASSPARVGNEQFF.

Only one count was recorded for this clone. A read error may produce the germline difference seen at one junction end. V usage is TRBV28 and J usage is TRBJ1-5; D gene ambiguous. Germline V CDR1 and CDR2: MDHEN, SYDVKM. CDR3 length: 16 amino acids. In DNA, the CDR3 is TGTGCCAGCAGTTTTCATACTTCTAGAGGGAATCAGCCCCGGCATTTT. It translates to CASSFHTSRGNQPRHF.

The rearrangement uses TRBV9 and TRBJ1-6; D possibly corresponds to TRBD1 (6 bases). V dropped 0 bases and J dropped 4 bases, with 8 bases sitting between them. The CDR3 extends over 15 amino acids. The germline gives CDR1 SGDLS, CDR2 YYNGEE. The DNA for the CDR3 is TGTGCCAGCAGCGTAGCGGGACATTATAATTCACCCCTCCACTTT. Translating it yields CASSVAGHYNSPLHF.

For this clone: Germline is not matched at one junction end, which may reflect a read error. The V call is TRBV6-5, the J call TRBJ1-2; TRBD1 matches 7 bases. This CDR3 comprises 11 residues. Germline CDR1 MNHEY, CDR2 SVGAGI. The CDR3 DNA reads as TGTGCCAGCAGCACTCCCTCGGGACAGATCTTC. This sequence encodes CASSTPSGQIF.

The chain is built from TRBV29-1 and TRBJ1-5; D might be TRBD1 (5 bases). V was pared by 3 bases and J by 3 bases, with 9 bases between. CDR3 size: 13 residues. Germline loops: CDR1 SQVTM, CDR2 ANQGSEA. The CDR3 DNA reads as TGCAGCGTTGAGGAGGGGTTCAATCAGCCCCAGCATTTT. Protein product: CSVEEGFNQPQHF.

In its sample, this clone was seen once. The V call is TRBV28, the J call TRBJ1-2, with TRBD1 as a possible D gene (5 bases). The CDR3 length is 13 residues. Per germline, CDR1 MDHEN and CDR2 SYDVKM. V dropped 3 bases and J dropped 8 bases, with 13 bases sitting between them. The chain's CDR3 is CASSFTQGFGYTF. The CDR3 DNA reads TGTGCCAGCAGTTTTACGCAGGGTTTCGGCTACACCTTC.

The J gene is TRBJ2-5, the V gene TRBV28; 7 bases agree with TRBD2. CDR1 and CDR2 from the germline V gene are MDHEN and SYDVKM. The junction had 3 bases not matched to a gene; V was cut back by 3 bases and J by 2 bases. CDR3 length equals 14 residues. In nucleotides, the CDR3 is TGTGCCAGCAGTTTCAAGGGACTACAAGAGACCCAGTACTTC. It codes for CASSFKGLQETQYF. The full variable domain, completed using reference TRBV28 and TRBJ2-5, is DVKVTQSSRYLVKRTGEKVFLECVQDMDHENMFWYRQDPGLGLRLIYFSYDVKMKEKGDIPEGYSVSREKKERFSLILESASTNQTSMYLCASSFKGLQETQYFGPGTRLLVL.

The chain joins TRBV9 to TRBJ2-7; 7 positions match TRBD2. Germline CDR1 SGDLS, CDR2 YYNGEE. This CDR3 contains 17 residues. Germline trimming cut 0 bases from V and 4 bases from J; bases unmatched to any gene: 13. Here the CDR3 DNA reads TGTGCCAGCAGCGTAGGAGAAGGGCTAGCGGCACCTTACGAGCAGTACTTC. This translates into CASSVGEGLAAPYEQYF.

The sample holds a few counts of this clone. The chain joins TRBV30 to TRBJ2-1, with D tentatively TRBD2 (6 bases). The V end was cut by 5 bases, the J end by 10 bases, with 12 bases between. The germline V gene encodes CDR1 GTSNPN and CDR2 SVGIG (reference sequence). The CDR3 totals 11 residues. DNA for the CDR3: TGTGCCTGGGGAGCTAGCGACGAGCAGTTCTTC. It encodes CAWGASDEQFF.

The CDR3 here is CAWTGQSYYEQYF. The CDR3 DNA is TGTGCCTGGACTGGACAGTCATACTACGAGCAGTACTTC. This chain uses TRBV30 with TRBJ2-7; maybe TRBD1 (6 bases). The CDR3 loop spans 13 amino acids. Trimming took off 4 bases at V and 3 bases at J, with 13 bases between the two ends. The germline gives CDR1 GTSNPN, CDR2 SVGIG (reference sequence).

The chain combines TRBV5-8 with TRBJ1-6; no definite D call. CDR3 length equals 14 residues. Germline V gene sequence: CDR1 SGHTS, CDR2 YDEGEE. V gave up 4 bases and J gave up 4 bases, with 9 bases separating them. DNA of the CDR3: TGTGCCAGCAGCATGAGAGGGTATAATTCACCCCTCCACTTT. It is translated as CASSMRGYNSPLHF.

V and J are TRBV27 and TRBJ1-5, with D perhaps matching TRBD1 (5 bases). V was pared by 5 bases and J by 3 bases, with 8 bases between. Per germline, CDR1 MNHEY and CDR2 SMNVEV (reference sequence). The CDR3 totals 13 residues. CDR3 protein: CASSIRANQPQHF. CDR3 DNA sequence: TGTGCCAGCAGTATCAGGGCCAATCAGCCCCAGCATTTT.

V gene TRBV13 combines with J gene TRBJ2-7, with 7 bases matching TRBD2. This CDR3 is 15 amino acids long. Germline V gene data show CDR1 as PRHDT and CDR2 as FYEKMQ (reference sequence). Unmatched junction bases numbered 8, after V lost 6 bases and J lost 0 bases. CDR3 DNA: TGTGCCAGCAGTTCCCGACTAGCCCCCTCCTACGAGCAGTACTTC. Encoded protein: CASSSRLAPSYEQYF.

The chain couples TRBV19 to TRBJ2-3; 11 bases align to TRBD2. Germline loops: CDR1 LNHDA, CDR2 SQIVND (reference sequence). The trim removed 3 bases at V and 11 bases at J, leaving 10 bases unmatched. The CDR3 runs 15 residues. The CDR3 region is CASSIPLAGGGRQYF. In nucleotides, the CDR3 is TGTGCCAGTAGTATTCCTCTAGCGGGGGGCGGTCGGCAGTATTTT.

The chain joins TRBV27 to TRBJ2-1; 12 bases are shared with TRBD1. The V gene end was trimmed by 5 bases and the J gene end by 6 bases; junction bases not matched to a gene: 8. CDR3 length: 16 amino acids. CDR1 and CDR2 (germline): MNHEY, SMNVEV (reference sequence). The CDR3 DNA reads TGTGCCAGCAGTCCCACGGGGACAGGGGGCATCAATGAGCAGTTCTTC. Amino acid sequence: CASSPTGTGGINEQFF.

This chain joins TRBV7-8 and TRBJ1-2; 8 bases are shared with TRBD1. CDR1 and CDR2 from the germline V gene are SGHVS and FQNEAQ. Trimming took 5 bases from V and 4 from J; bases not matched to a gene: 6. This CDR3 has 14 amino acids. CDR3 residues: CASSPGQGLYGYTF. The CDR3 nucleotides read TGTGCCAGCAGCCCCGGACAGGGACTCTATGGCTACACCTTC.

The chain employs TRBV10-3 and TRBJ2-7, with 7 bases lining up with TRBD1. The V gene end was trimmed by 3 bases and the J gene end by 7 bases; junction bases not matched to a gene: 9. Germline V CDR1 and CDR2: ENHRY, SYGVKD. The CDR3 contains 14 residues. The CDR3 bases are TGTGCCATCAGTGATAGGGACAGCCCTAGAGAGCAGTACTTC. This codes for CAISDRDSPREQYF.

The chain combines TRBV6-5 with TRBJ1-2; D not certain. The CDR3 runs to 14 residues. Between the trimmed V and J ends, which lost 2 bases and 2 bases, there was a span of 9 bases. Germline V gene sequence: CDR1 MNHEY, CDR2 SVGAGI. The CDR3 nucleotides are TGTGCCAGCAGTTACGAGCCCCGAAACTATGGCTACACCTTC. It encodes CASSYEPRNYGYTF.

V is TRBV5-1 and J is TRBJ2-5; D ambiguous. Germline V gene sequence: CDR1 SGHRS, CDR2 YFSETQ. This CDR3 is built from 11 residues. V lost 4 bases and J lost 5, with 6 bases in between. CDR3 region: CASSVRETQYF. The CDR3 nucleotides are TGCGCCAGCAGCGTCCGGGAGACCCAGTACTTC. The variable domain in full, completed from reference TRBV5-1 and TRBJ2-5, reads KAGVTQTPRYLIKTRGQQVTLSCSPISGHRSVSWYQQTPGQGLQFLFEYFSETQRNKGNFPGRFSGRQFSNSRSEMNVSTLELGDSALYLCASSVRETQYFGPGTRLLVL.

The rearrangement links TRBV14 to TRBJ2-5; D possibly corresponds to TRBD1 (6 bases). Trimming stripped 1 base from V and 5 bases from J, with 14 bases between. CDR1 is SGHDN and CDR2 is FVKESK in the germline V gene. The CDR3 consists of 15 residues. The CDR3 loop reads CASSQVQGRGETQYF. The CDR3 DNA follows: TGTGCCAGCAGCCAAGTTCAGGGGCGCGGGGAGACCCAGTACTTC.

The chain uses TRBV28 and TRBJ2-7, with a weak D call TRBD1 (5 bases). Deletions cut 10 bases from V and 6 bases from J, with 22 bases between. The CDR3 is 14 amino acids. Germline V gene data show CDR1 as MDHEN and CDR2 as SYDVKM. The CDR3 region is CATKAPRTLSEQYF. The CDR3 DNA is TGTGCCACCAAGGCGCCCCGGACACTCTCCGAGCAGTACTTC.